Listed here are 3 T cell receptor beta chains from one sample, sequenced in a study of Ad26.COV2.S vaccination and SARS-CoV-2 variants (dated by TCRdb to about 2021). The treatment or condition label on this specimen signifies: some 19 received Ad26.COV2.S at low or high dose, single or two shots; a few received placebo; per-sample allocation not given. Repertoires of vaccine and placebo recipients were sequenced from samples collected on day 63 after the first injection. Receptor amplification or capture employed the immunoSEQ multiplex PCR assay. This immuneACCESS table, as held by TCRdb, lists in-frame sequences with V and J called but not all clones. Of the missing ones, under half trace to an unresolved V gene in checked studies; the others have no known cause. For this sample the table gives about 350,000 clones, of which about 88% were detected only once. The ten largest clones add up to about 10% of the sample.

This specimen was peripheral blood, taken in a trial of Ad26.COV2.S vaccine versus placebo. The origin of the receptors is a person aged 18 to 65 who received the Ad26.COV2.S COVID-19 vaccine or a placebo.

This clone is a singleton in its sample. The chain combines TRBV4-3 with TRBJ2-1, with a tentative D call TRBD1 (5 bases). Germline CDR1 reads LGHNA; CDR2 reads YSLEER. There are 17 residues in the CDR3. V was clipped by 0 bases and J by 4 bases, with 16 bases between them. The CDR3 DNA sequence: TGCGCCAGCAGCCAAGATCTAGTAGGACACCCTTACAATGAGCAGTTCTTC. This codes for CASSQDLVGHPYNEQFF.

The chain recombines TRBV4-3 with TRBJ2-1; D gene ambiguous. V was trimmed by 3 bases and J by 0 bases, leaving 15 bases between them. The germline V gene has CDR1 LGHNA and CDR2 YSLEER. The CDR3 has 17 residues. CDR3 nucleotides: TGCGCCAGCAGCCAGGACCGGCCAAAGAGCTCCTACAATGAGCAGTTCTTC. As protein: CASSQDRPKSSYNEQFF.

This clone has more than one count but fewer than ten. This chain links TRBV6-6 with TRBJ1-1; TRBD1 is a possible D gene (6 bases). The germline V gene has CDR1 MNHNY and CDR2 SVGAGI (reference sequence). V dropped 10 bases and J dropped 2 bases, with 8 bases sitting between them. This CDR3 contains 11 residues. DNA of the CDR3: TGTGCCACAGGGGTCAACACTGAAGCTTTCTTT. Amino acid sequence: CATGVNTEAFF.